This T cell receptor (beta chain) is from a study of a mutant IDH1 vaccine in newly diagnosed glioma. Study information: The earlier regimen, radiotherapy, temozolomide, or both, was most often both.

Time point defined: week 5, during vaccination. In every dose of vaccine, 300 ug of mutant IDH1 20-mer peptide was given alongside topical imiquimod. To note about this clone: Its target is unknown.

The table came from immunoSEQ multiplex PCR; TCRdb's copy has only in-frame clones and leaves some out. This table has about 33,000 clones, just under 85% appearing once. Looked up from germline, CDR1 is GTSNPN and CDR2 is SVGIG (reference sequence). The CDR3 sequence is 12 residues long. Trimming shortened V by 0 bases and J by 6 bases, and 8 bases separated the two germline ends. The V call is TRBV30, the J call TRBJ1-1; perhaps TRBD1 as D (6 bases). Specimen: PBMCs, collected from a glioma patient whose treatment included an IDH1 peptide vaccine. The TCR was taken from a man in his thirties or forties with glioma. The CDR3 region is CAWSVGGSEAFF. CDR3 nucleotides: TGTGCCTGGAGTGTAGGGGGTTCTGAAGCTTTCTTT.